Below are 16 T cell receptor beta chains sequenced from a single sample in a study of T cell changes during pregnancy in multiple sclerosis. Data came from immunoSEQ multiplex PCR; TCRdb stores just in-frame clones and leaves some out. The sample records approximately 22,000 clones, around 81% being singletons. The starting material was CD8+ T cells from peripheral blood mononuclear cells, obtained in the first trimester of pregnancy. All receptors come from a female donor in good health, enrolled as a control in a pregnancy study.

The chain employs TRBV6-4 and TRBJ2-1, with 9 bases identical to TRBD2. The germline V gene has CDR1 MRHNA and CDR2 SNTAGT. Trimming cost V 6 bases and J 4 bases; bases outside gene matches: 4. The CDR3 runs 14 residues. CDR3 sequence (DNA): TGTGCCAGCAGCCCTAGCGGGGATTACAATGAGCAGTTCTTC. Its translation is CASSPSGDYNEQFF.

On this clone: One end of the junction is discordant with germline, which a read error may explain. CDR3 coding DNA: TGTGCCAGCAGGACGGCGGCAGGGGGAGTGATTTTC. Protein: CASRTAAGGVIF. V usage is TRBV6-5 and J usage is TRBJ2-7; 7 nucleotides match TRBD1. The germline V gene has CDR1 MNHEY and CDR2 SVGAGI. This CDR3 has 12 residues.

CDR3 in amino acids: CASSPLPGANVLTF. The CDR3 DNA follows: TGTGCCAGCAGCCCTCTCCCTGGGGCCAACGTCCTGACTTTC. The chain carries TRBV6-4 and TRBJ2-6; D not certain. CDR1 and CDR2 (germline): MRHNA, SNTAGT. V was trimmed by 6 bases and J by 2 bases, leaving 8 bases between them. CDR3 length: 14 residues.

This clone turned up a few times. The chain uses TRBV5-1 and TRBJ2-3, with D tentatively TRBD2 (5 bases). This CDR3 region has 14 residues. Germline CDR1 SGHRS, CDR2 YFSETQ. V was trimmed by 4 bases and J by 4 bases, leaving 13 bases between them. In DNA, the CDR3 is TGCGCCAGCAGCCCTGGACTGAGGGCAGATACGCAGTATTTT. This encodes CASSPGLRADTQYF.

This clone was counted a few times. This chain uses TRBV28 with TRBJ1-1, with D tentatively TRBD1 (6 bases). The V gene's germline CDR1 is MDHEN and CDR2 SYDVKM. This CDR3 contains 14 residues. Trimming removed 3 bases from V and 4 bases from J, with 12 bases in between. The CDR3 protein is CASSLARGRTEAFF. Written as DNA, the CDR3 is TGTGCCAGCAGTTTGGCCAGGGGACGCACTGAAGCTTTCTTT.

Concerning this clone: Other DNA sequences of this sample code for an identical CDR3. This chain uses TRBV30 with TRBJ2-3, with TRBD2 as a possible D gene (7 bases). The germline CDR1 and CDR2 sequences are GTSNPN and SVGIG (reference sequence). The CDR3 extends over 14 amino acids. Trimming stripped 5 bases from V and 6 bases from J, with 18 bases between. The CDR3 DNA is TGTGCCTGGGGGGAGGGGACACACACGGATACGCAGTATTTT. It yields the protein CAWGEGTHTDTQYF.

The CDR3 protein is CASSLGWDSTNYGYTF. The CDR3 DNA reads TGTGCCAGCAGCTTGGGATGGGACAGTACTAACTATGGCTACACCTTC. This chain joins TRBV5-6 and TRBJ1-2, with 7 bases fitting TRBD1. V was clipped by 0 bases and J by 0 bases; unmatched bases: 5. This CDR3 has 16 amino acids. Germline V gene lookup returns CDR1 SGHDT and CDR2 YYEEEE.

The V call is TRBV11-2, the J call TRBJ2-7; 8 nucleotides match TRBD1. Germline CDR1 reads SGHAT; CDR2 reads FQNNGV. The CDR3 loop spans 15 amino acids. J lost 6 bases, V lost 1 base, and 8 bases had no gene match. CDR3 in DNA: TGTGCCAGCAGCTTAGTTGGGACAGGCGTTGTCGAGCAGTACTTC. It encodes CASSLVGTGVVEQYF.

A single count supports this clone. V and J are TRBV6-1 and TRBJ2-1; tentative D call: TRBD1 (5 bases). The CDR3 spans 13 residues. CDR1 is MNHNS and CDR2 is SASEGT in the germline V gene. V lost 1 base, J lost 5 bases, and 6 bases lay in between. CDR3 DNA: TGTGCCAGCAGTGAAGTGGGGCACAATGAGCAGTTCTTC. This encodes CASSEVGHNEQFF.

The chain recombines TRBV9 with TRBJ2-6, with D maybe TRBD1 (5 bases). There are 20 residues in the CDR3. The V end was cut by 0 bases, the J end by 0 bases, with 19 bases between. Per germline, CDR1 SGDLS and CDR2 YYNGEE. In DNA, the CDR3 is TGTGCCAGCAGCGTAGAAGTCGTAGAGCAGGGAAGCTCTGGGGCCAACGTCCTGACTTTC. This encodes CASSVEVVEQGSSGANVLTF.

CDR3 loop: CASSPRTGNFMNTEAFF. CDR3 in DNA: TGTGCCAGCTCACCGAGGACAGGGAACTTCATGAACACTGAAGCTTTCTTT. The chain joins TRBV18 to TRBJ1-1; 8 bases fit TRBD1. The CDR3 has 17 residues. The V and J ends lost 3 bases and 0 bases, in that order; junction bases with no gene match: 9. CDR1 is KGHSH and CDR2 is LQKENI in the germline V gene.

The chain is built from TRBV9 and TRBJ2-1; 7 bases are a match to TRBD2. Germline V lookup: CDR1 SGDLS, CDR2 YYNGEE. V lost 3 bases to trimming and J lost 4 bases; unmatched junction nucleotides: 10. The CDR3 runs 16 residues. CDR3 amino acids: CASSGGEREAYNEQFF. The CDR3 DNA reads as TGTGCCAGCAGCGGGGGGGAACGGGAGGCGTACAATGAGCAGTTCTTC.

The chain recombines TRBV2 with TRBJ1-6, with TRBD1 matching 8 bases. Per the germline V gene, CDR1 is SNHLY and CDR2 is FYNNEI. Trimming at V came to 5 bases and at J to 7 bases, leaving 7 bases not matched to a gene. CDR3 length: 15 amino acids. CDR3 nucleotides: TGTGCCAGCAGTACATGGACAGGGACCAATTCACCCCTCCACTTT. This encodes CASSTWTGTNSPLHF.

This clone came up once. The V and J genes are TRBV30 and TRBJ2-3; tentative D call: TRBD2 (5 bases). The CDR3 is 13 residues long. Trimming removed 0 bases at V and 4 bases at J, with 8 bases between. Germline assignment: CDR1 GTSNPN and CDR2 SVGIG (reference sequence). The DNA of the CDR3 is TGTGCCTGGAGTGTACAGAGGGCAGATACGCAGTATTTT. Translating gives CAWSVQRADTQYF.

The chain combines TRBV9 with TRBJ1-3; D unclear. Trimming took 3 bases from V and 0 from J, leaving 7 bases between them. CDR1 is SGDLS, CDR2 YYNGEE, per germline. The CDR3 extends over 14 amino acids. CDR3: CASSAGSSGNTIYF. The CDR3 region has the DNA TGTGCCAGCAGCGCGGGGAGCTCTGGAAACACCATATATTTT.

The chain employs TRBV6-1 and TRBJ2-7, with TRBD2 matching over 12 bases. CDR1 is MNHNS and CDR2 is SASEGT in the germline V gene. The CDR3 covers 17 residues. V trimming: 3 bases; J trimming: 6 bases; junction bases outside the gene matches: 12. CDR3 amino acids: CASSDRLAGAHVAEQYF. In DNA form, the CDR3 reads TGTGCCAGCAGTGACAGACTAGCGGGGGCCCACGTAGCCGAGCAGTACTTC.